The rows below give T cell receptor beta chains drawn from one sample of a study of cytomegalovirus exposure and HLA in healthy donors. The table came from immunoSEQ multiplex PCR; TCRdb's copy has only in-frame clones and leaves some out. Of about 250,000 clones in the sample, 65% to 85% were seen once. Input material: PBMCs. The receptors stem from a female donor in good health and CMV-seronegative. The CDR3 runs from the conserved cysteine through the conserved F or W. Fields, in order: clone size, V gene, D gene, J gene, CDR3 protein, CDR3 DNA. A D gene is named only where the DNA matches it firmly. Clone size is stated in some rows and not others, as once, few, many or a class when expanded.

clone_size: -
v_call: TRBV5-1
d_call: -
j_call: TRBJ2-7
cdr3_aa: CASSLGGIGTYEQYF
cdr3_nt: TGCGCCAGCAGCTTGGGGGGCATTGGGACCTACGAGCAGTACTTC

clone_size: -
v_call: TRBV30
d_call: -
j_call: TRBJ1-1
cdr3_aa: CAWSVRGGSEAFF
cdr3_nt: TGTGCCTGGAGTGTGAGGGGAGGGTCTGAAGCTTTCTTT

clone_size: -
v_call: TRBV9
d_call: -
j_call: TRBJ1-2
cdr3_aa: CASSGSYGTYGYTF
cdr3_nt: TGTGCCAGCAGCGGGTCTTACGGGACTTATGGCTACACCTTC

clone_size: few
v_call: TRBV6-6
d_call: -
j_call: TRBJ1-1
cdr3_aa: CASSYLRDGTEAFF
cdr3_nt: TGTGCCAGCAGTTACTTGCGGGATGGCACTGAAGCTTTCTTT

clone_size: -
v_call: TRBV5-1
d_call: -
j_call: TRBJ1-2
cdr3_aa: CASTRTVYGYTF
cdr3_nt: TGCGCCAGCACACGGACAGTATATGGCTACACCTTC

clone_size: few
v_call: TRBV6-6
d_call: TRBD1
j_call: TRBJ1-4
cdr3_aa: CASSQGDRAEKLFF
cdr3_nt: TGTGCCAGCAGCCAGGGGGACAGGGCTGAAAAACTGTTTTTT

clone_size: few
v_call: TRBV4-1
d_call: -
j_call: TRBJ2-1
cdr3_aa: CASSQGAISYNEQFF
cdr3_nt: TGCGCCAGCAGCCAAGGGGCAATATCCTACAATGAGCAGTTCTTC

clone_size: -
v_call: TRBV6-1
d_call: TRBD2
j_call: TRBJ2-7
cdr3_aa: CASSRLAGSYEQYF
cdr3_nt: TGTGCCAGCAGTCGGCTAGCGGGAAGTTACGAGCAGTACTTC

clone_size: -
v_call: TRBV7-8
d_call: TRBD1
j_call: TRBJ2-2
cdr3_aa: CASSLRLSRQGTGELFF
cdr3_nt: TGTGCCAGCAGCTTACGGCTCTCCAGACAGGGCACCGGGGAGCTGTTTTTT

clone_size: -
v_call: TRBV7-6
d_call: TRBD1
j_call: TRBJ2-7
cdr3_aa: CASSLAGTGGFYEQYF
cdr3_nt: TGTGCCAGCAGCTTAGCCGGGACAGGGGGTTTCTACGAGCAGTACTTC

clone_size: -
v_call: TRBV19
d_call: TRBD2
j_call: TRBJ2-1
cdr3_aa: CASRASGPIRGHNEQFF
cdr3_nt: TGTGCCAGCCGGGCTAGCGGTCCCATACGGGGACACAATGAGCAGTTCTTC

clone_size: -
v_call: TRBV5-1
d_call: TRBD1
j_call: TRBJ2-1
cdr3_aa: CASRVGTGGHEQFF
cdr3_nt: TGCGCCAGCCGGGTCGGGACAGGGGGACATGAGCAGTTCTTC

clone_size: -
v_call: TRBV5-5
d_call: -
j_call: TRBJ1-1
cdr3_aa: CASSQTGGAEAFF
cdr3_nt: TGTGCCAGCAGCCAGACAGGTGGAGCTGAAGCTTTCTTT

clone_size: once
v_call: TRBV7-9
d_call: TRBD2
j_call: TRBJ2-3
cdr3_aa: CASSDTGLAGVAATQYF
cdr3_nt: TGTGCCAGCAGCGACACCGGACTAGCGGGAGTCGCCGCTACGCAGTATTTT

clone_size: -
v_call: TRBV5-1
d_call: -
j_call: TRBJ2-1
cdr3_aa: CASSLATNNEQFF
cdr3_nt: TGCGCCAGCAGCTTGGCGACTAACAATGAGCAGTTCTTC

clone_size: -
v_call: TRBV5-1
d_call: -
j_call: TRBJ2-6
cdr3_aa: CASSSYAASGSSGANVLTF
cdr3_nt: TGCGCCAGCAGCTCCTATGCCGCTTCGGGGAGCTCTGGGGCCAACGTCCTGACTTTC

clone_size: -
v_call: TRBV30
d_call: TRBD1
j_call: TRBJ1-1
cdr3_aa: CAWSEDRVAFF
cdr3_nt: TGTGCCTGGAGTGAGGACAGGGTAGCTTTCTTT

clone_size: -
v_call: TRBV28
d_call: TRBD1
j_call: TRBJ2-7
cdr3_aa: CASSSVGTGHYEQYF
cdr3_nt: TGTGCCAGCAGTTCCGTCGGGACAGGGCACTACGAGCAGTACTTC

clone_size: once
v_call: TRBV29-1
d_call: -
j_call: TRBJ1-1
cdr3_aa: CSVRGDMNTEAFF
cdr3_nt: TGCAGCGTCAGGGGAGACATGAACACTGAAGCTTTCTTT

clone_size: -
v_call: TRBV4-1
d_call: -
j_call: TRBJ2-2
cdr3_aa: CASSPPNTGELFF
cdr3_nt: TGCGCCAGCAGCCCTCCGAACACCGGGGAGCTGTTTTTT

clone_size: -
v_call: TRBV4-2
d_call: -
j_call: TRBJ2-4
cdr3_aa: CASSQVSSNIAKNIQYF
cdr3_nt: TGTGCCAGCAGCCAAGTTTCCAGTAATATAGCCAAAAACATTCAGTACTTC

clone_size: once
v_call: TRBV20-1
d_call: -
j_call: TRBJ1-1
cdr3_aa: CSARATEAFF
cdr3_nt: TGCAGTGCTAGGGCCACTGAAGCTTTCTTT

clone_size: -
v_call: TRBV27
d_call: TRBD1
j_call: TRBJ1-5
cdr3_aa: CASRARGLPNQPQHF
cdr3_nt: TGTGCCAGCAGGGCCAGGGGGCTCCCCAATCAGCCCCAGCATTTT

clone_size: -
v_call: TRBV7-9
d_call: -
j_call: TRBJ2-2
cdr3_aa: CASNVQGSNTGELFF
cdr3_nt: TGTGCCAGCAATGTCCAGGGATCGAACACCGGGGAGCTGTTTTTT

clone_size: -
v_call: TRBV5-1
d_call: TRBD1
j_call: TRBJ2-7
cdr3_aa: CASSLSTGTYEQYF
cdr3_nt: TGCGCCAGCAGCTTATCGACAGGGACCTACGAGCAGTACTTC

clone_size: -
v_call: TRBV28
d_call: TRBD1
j_call: TRBJ1-3
cdr3_aa: CASSPDRGSGNTIYF
cdr3_nt: TGTGCCAGCAGTCCCGACAGGGGCTCTGGAAACACCATATATTTT

clone_size: few
v_call: TRBV7-2
d_call: -
j_call: TRBJ2-3
cdr3_aa: CASSYGEFAATDTQYF
cdr3_nt: TGTGCCAGCAGCTACGGGGAATTTGCGGCCACAGATACGCAGTATTTT

clone_size: few
v_call: TRBV6-1
d_call: -
j_call: TRBJ2-7
cdr3_aa: CASSEVSGGKREQYF
cdr3_nt: TGTGCCAGCAGTGAAGTGAGTGGTGGAAAGAGGGAGCAGTACTTC

clone_size: once
v_call: TRBV11-2
d_call: TRBD2
j_call: TRBJ2-1
cdr3_aa: CASSHLAGGQLNEQFF
cdr3_nt: TGTGCCAGCAGCCACTTAGCGGGAGGTCAATTGAATGAGCAGTTCTTC